This TCR beta chain appears in the sequencing data of a study of blood T cells in healthy people across ages. Through a sample-barcoded 5' primer and a J-beta primer mix, a second PCR was run for 7 to 11 cycles. MiXCR was run by TCRdb on the 5' RACE reads, yielding one entry per CDR3 protein. The profile shows 500,000 to 600,000 distinct CDR3 sequences, 25% to 30% of them singletons. Germline lookup yields CDR1 SGHRS and CDR2 YFSETQ. The CDR3 extends over 15 amino acids. V lost 0 bases to trimming and J lost 7 bases, with 17 bases between them. This TCR derives from a woman in her 70s in good health. The V call is TRBV5-1, the J call TRBJ2-7; D perhaps matches TRBD2 (6 bases). Input material: blood. The CDR3, as DNA: TGCGCCAGCAGCTTGGCATCCCATTGGGGAGGTGAGCAGTACTTC. Amino acid sequence: CASSLASHWGGEQYF.